One TCR beta chain is described in this entry. The sample originates from a study of blood T cell repertoires in COVID-19. Overall study: In each case, the material was cDNA or gDNA derived from T cells, B-cell-depleted T cells, or PBMCs.

Trimming removed 3 bases from V and 2 bases from J; junction bases left unmatched: 10. Germline V gives CDR1 LNHDA, CDR2 SQIVND (reference sequence). This CDR3 has 16 amino acids. As processed by the authors: Amplification from reference gene primers served as the basis for estimated nucleated cell counts. Clones were read by immunoSEQ multiplex PCR, and TCRdb kept only the in-frame ones, dropping some. V, J and clone size are those of that table, while D and trimming were read from the DNA. The sample consists of 110,000 or so clones, 70% to 90% of them appearing once. Sequencing was carried out using peripheral blood. The TCR originated in an older woman who had recovered from COVID-19. The chain joins TRBV19 to TRBJ2-7, with 7 bases identical to TRBD2. CDR3 coding DNA: TGTGCCAGTAGTATGGCGGCGGGAGCTCGAACCTACGAGCAGTACTTC. Translated: CASSMAAGARTYEQYF.